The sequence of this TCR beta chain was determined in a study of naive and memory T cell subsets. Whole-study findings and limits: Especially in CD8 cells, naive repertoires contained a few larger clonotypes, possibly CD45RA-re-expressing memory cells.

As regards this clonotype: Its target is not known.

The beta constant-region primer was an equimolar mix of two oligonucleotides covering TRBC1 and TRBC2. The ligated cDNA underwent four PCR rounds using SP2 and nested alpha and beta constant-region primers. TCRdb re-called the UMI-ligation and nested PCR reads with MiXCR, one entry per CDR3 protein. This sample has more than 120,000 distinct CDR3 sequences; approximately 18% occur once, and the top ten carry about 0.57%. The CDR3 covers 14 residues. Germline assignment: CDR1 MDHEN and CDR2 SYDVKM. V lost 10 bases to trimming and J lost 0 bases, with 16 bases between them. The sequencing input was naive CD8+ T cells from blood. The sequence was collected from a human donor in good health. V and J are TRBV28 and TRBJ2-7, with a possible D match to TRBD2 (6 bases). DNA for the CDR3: TGTGCCATCGAGTCCGGGACTGACTCCTACGAGCAGTACTTC. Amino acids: CAIESGTDSYEQYF.